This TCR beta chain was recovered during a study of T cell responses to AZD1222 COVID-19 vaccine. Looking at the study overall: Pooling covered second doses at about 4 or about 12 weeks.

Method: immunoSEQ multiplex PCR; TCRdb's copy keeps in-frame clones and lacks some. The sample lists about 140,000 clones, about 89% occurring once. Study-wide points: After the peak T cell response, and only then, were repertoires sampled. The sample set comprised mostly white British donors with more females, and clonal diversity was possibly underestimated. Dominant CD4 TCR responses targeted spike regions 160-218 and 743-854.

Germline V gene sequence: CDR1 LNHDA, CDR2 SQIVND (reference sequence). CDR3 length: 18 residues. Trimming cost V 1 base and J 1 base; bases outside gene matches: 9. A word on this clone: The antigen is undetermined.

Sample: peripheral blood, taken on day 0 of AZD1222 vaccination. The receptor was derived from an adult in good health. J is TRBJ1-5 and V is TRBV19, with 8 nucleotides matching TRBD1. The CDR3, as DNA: TGTGCCAGTAGTATAGGGCTACAGGGGGTGATCAGCAATCAGCCCCAGCATTTT. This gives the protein CASSIGLQGVISNQPQHF.